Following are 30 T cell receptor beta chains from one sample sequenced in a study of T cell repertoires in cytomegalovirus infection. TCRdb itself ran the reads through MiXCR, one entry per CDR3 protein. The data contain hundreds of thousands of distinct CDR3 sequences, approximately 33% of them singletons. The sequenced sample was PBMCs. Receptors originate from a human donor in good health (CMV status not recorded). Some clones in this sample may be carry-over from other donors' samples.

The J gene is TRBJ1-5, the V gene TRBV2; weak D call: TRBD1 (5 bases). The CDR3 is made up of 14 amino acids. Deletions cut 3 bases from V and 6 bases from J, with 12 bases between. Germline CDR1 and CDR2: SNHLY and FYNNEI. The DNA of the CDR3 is TGTGCCAGCAGTGACTTGAGGGGAACTCAGCCCCAGCATTTT. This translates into CASSDLRGTQPQHF.

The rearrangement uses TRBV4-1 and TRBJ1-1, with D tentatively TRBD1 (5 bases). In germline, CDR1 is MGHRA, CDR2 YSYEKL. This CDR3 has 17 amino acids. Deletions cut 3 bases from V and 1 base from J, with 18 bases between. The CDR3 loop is CASSHLGRGGKNTEAFF. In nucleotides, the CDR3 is TGCGCCAGCAGCCACCTGGGGCGGGGGGGGAAGAACACTGAAGCTTTCTTT.

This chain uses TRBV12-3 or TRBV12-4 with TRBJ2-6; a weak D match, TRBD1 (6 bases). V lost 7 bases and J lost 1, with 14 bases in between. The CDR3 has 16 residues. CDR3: CASKKTGRSGANVLTF. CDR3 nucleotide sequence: TGTGCCAGCAAGAAGACAGGCAGATCTGGGGCCAACGTCCTGACTTTC.

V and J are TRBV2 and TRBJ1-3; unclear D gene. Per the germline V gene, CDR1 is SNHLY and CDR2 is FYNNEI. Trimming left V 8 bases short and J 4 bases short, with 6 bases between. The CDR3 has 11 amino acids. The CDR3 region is CASLGGNTIYF. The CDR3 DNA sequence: TGTGCCAGCCTAGGGGGAAACACCATATATTTT.

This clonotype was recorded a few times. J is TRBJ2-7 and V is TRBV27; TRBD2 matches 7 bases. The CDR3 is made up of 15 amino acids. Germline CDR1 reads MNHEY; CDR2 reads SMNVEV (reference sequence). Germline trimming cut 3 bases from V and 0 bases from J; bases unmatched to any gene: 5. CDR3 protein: CASSLSGALSYEQYF. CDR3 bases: TGTGCCAGCAGTTTGAGCGGGGCGCTCTCCTACGAGCAGTACTTC.

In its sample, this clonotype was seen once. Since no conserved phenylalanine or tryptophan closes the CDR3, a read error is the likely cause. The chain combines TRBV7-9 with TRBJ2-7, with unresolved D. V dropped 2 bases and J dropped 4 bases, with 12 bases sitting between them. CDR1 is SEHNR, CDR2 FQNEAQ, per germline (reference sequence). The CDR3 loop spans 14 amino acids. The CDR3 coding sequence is TGTGCCAGCAGCTTATCTGGACCACTGTACGAGCAGTACTTA. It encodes CASSLSGPLYEQYL.

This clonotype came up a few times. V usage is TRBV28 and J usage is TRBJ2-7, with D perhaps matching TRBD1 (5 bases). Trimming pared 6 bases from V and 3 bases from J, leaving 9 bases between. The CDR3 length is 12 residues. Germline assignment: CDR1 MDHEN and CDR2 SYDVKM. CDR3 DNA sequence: TGTGCCAGCAGGTCGGACATCTACGAGCAGTACTTC. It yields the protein CASRSDIYEQYF.

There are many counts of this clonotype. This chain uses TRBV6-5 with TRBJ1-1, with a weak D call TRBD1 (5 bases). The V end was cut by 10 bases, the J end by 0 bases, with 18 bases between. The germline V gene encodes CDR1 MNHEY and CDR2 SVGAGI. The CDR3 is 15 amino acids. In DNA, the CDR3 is TGTGCCACTTCAATTTCCGGGACGGTGAACACTGAAGCTTTCTTT. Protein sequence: CATSISGTVNTEAFF.

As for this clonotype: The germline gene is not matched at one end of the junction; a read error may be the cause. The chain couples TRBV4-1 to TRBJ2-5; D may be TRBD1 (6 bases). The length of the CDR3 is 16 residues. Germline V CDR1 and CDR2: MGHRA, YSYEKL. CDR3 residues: CASRQAMGAHQETQYF. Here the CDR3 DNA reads TGCGCCAGCAGACAAGCTATGGGGGCCCACCAAGAGACCCAGTACTTC.

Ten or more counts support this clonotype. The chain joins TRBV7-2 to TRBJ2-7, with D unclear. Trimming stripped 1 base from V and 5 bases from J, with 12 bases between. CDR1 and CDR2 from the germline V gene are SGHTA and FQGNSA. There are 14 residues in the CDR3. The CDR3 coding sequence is TGTGCCAGCAGCTTAGTGCTAGATCGGGACGAGCAGTACTTC. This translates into CASSLVLDRDEQYF. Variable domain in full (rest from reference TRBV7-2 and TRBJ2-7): GAGVSQSPSNKVTEKGKDVELRCDPISGHTALYWYRQSLGQGLEFLIYFQGNSAPDKSGLPSDRFSAERTGGSVSTLTIQRTQQEDSAVYLCASSLVLDRDEQYFGPGTRLTVT.

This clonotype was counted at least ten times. Here the CDR3 reads CASSFQGATNQPQHF. For the CDR3, the DNA is TGTGCCAGCAGTTTCCAGGGGGCGACCAATCAGCCCCAGCATTTT. The rearrangement joins TRBV28 to TRBJ1-5; 8 nucleotides match TRBD1. Looked up from germline, CDR1 is MDHEN and CDR2 is SYDVKM. Losses at the gene ends were 3 bases for V and 3 bases for J; bases not matched to a gene: 4. The CDR3 is 15 residues long.

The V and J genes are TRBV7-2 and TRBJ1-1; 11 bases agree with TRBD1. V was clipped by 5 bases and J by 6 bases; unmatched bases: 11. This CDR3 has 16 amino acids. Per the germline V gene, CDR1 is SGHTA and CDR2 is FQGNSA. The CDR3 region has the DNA TGTGCCAGCAGCCGACTCCCGGGACAGGGGGACCCTGAAGCTTTCTTT. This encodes CASSRLPGQGDPEAFF.

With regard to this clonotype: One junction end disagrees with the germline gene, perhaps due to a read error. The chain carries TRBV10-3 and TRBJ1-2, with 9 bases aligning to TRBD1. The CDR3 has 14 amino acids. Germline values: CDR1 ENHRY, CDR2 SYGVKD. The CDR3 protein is CAVRNDRGFYGYTF. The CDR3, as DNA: TGTGCCGTCAGAAACGACAGGGGGTTTTATGGCTACACCTTC.

The CDR3 loop is CATSRDNLSIGVLGQETQYF. CDR3 DNA: TGTGCCACCAGCAGAGATAATTTATCTATTGGGGTGTTAGGCCAAGAGACCCAGTACTTC. The J gene is TRBJ2-5, the V gene TRBV15; D is ambiguous. Germline V gives CDR1 LNHNV, CDR2 YYDKDF (reference sequence). This CDR3 is built from 20 residues. V lost 0 bases to trimming and J lost 1 base, with 24 bases between them.

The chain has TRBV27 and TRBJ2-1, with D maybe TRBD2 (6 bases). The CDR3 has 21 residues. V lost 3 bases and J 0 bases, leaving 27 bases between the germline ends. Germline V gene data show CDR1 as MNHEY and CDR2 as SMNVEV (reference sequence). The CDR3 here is CASSLTAGRSTIQSSYNEQFF. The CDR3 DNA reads TGTGCCAGCAGTTTGACCGCGGGGAGGTCAACCATACAGAGCTCCTACAATGAGCAGTTCTTC.

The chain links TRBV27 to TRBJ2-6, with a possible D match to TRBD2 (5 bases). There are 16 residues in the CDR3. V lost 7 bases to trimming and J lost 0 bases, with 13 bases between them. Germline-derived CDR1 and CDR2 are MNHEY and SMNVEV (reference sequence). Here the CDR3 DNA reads TGTGCCAGCATATTACACCGGGGCTCTGGGGCCAACGTCCTGACTTTC. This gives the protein CASILHRGSGANVLTF. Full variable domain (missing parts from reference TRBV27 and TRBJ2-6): EAQVTQNPRYLITVTGKKLTVTCSQNMNHEYMSWYRQDPGLGLRQIYYSMNVEVTDKGDVPEGYKVSRKEKRNFPLILESPSPNQTSLYFCASILHRGSGANVLTFGAGSRLTVL.

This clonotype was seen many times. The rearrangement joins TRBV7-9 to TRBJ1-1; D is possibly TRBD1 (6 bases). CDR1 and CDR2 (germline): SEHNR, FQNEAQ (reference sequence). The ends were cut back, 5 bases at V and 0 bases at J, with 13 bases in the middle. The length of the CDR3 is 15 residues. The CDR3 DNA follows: TGTGCCAGCAGCAGGAGGGGGGGGGTGAACACTGAAGCTTTCTTT. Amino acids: CASSRRGGVNTEAFF.

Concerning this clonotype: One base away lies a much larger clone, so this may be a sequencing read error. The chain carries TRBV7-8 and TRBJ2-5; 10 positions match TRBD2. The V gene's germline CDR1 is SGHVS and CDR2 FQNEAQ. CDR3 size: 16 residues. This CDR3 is CASSLGGSGGQETKYF. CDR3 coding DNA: TGTGCCAGCAGCTTGGGGGGTAGCGGGGGGCAAGAGACCAAGTACTTC.

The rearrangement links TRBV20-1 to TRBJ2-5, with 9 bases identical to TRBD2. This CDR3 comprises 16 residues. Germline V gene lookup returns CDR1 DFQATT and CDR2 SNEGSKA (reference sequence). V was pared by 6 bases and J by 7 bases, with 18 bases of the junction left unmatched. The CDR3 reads CSASPPSGKGVVTQYF. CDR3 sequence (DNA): TGCAGTGCCAGCCCACCTAGCGGGAAGGGCGTAGTGACCCAGTACTTC.

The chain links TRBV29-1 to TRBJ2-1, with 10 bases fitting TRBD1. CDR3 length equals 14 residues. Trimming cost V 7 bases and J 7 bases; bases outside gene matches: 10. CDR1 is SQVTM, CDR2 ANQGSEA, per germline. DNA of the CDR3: TGCAGCGCCCTCCCCGGGACAGGGGTTAATGAGCAGTTCTTC. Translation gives CSALPGTGVNEQFF.

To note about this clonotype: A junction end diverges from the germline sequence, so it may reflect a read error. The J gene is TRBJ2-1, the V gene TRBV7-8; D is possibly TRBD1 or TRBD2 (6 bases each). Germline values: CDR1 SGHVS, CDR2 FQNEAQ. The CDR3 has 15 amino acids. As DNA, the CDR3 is TGTGCCAGCAGCCCACCGGGGGCTGTGTACAAGGAGCATTTCTTC. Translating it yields CASSPPGAVYKEHFF.

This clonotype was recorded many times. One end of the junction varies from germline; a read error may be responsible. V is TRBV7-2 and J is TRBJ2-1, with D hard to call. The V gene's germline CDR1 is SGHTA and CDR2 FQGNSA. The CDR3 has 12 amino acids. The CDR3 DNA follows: TGTGCCAGCAGCTTGGCCCCCGGCGTCCCCAAATTC. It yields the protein CASSLAPGVPKF.

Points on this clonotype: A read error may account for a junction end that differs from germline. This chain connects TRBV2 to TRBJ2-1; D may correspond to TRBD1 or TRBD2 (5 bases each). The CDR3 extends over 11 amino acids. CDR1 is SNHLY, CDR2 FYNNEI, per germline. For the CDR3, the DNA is TGTGCCAGCAGAGAGGGGTTAGGGACGGTCTTC. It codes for CASREGLGTVF.

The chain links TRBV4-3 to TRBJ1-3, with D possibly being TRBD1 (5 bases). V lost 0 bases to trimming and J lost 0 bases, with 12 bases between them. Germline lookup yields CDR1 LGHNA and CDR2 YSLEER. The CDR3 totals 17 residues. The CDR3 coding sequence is TGCGCCAGCAGCCAAGATATAACAGGACGCTCTGGAAACACCATATATTTT. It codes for CASSQDITGRSGNTIYF.

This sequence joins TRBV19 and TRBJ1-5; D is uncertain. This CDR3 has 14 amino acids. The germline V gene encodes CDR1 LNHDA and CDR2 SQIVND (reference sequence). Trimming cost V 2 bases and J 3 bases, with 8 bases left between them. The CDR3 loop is CASSISGNNQPQHF. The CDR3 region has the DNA TGTGCCAGTAGTATATCCGGGAACAATCAGCCCCAGCATTTT.

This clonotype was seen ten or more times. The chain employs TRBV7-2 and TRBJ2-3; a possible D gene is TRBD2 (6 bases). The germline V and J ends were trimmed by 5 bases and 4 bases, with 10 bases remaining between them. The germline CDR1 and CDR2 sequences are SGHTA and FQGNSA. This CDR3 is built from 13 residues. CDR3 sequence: CASSPRLADTQYF. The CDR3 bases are TGTGCCAGCAGCCCCAGACTAGCAGATACGCAGTATTTT. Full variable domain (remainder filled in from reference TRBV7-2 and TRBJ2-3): GAGVSQSPSNKVTEKGKDVELRCDPISGHTALYWYRQSLGQGLEFLIYFQGNSAPDKSGLPSDRFSAERTGGSVSTLTIQRTQQEDSAVYLCASSPRLADTQYFGPGTRLTVL.

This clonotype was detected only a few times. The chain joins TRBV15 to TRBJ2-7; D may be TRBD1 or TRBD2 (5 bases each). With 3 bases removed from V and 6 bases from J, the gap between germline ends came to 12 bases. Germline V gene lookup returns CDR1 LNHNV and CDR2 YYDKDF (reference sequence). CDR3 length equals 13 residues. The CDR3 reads CATSRGDRVEQYF. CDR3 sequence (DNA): TGTGCCACCAGCAGGGGGGATAGGGTCGAGCAGTACTTC.

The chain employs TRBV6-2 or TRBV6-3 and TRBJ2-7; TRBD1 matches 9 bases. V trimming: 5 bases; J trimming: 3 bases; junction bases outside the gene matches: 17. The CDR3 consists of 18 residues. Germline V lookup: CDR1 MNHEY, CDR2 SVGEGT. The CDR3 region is CASSTLPGQGAIHYEQYF. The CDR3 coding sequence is TGTGCCAGCAGTACCCTGCCGGGACAGGGCGCTATTCACTACGAGCAGTACTTC.

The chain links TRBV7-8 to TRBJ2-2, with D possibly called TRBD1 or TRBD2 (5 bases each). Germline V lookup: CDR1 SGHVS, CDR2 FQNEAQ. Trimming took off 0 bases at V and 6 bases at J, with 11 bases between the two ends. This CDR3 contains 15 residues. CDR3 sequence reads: CASSLAGTKAGELFF. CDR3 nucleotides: TGTGCCAGCAGCTTAGCCGGGACGAAGGCCGGGGAGCTGTTTTTT.

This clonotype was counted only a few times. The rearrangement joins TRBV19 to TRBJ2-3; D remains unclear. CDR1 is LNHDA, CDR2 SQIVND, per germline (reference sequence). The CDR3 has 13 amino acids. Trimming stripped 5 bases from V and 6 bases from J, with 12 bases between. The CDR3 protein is CASSPWSGDTQYF. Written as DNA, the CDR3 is TGTGCCAGTAGTCCCTGGTCCGGGGATACGCAGTATTTT.